The TCR beta chain under discussion was sequenced for a study of OX40 agonist ivuxolimab in advanced cancers. The germline CDR1 and CDR2 sequences are MNHEY and SVGAGI. The CDR3 totals 15 residues. Trimming removed 7 bases at V and 0 bases at J, with 13 bases between. Profiled with immunoSEQ multiplex PCR; TCRdb holds only in-frame clones, not every one. The profile covers more than 50,000 clones, with just under 85% appearing a single time and about 4% taken by the ten largest. Sequencing was performed on CD4+ or CD8+ T cells sorted from blood, taken in a trial of the OX40 agonist ivuxolimab. V is TRBV6-5 and J is TRBJ2-1; the D gene could be TRBD1 or TRBD2 (5 bases each). The sequence came from an adult with an advanced solid tumor such as melanoma, head and neck, liver or kidney cancer. CDR3 in DNA: TGTGCCAGCACTCCGGGGCAGAGCTCCTACAATGAGCAGTTCTTC. Protein product: CASTPGQSSYNEQFF.